The next 31 T cell receptor beta chains were all read from a single sample in a study of blood T cells in healthy people across ages. Then a second PCR, running roughly 6 to 12 cycles, was carried out with a sample-barcoded 5' primer and a J-beta primer mix. TCRdb passed the 5' RACE reads through MiXCR, listing each CDR3 protein once. This sample has hundreds of thousands of distinct CDR3 sequences, with roughly half found just once. Sequencing input: blood. All receptors come from an elderly woman in good health.

This clonotype was picked up many times. The chain couples TRBV6-2 or TRBV6-3 to TRBJ2-1; D not certain. The CDR3 has 14 amino acids. In germline, CDR1 is MNHEY, CDR2 SVGEGT. The germline V and J ends were trimmed by 0 bases and 4 bases, with 7 bases remaining between them. The CDR3 here is CASSYSTKYNEQFF. The CDR3, as DNA: TGTGCCAGCAGTTACTCCACCAAGTACAATGAGCAGTTCTTC.

This clonotype was found a few times. The chain is built from TRBV5-1 and TRBJ2-2, with D perhaps matching TRBD1 or TRBD2 (6 bases each). The germline gives CDR1 SGHRS, CDR2 YFSETQ. The CDR3 extends over 15 amino acids. Trimming stripped 4 bases from V and 8 bases from J, with 18 bases between. CDR3 DNA sequence: TGCGCCAGCAGCCCGGCTCGGGGGCACGTTGGGGAGCTGTTTTTT. Translating it yields CASSPARGHVGELFF.

The sample holds a few counts of this clonotype. The chain combines TRBV20-1 with TRBJ1-5; D remains ambiguous. Germline assignment: CDR1 DFQATT and CDR2 SNEGSKA (reference sequence). V dropped 4 bases and J dropped 4 bases, with 11 bases sitting between them. This CDR3 contains 13 residues. The CDR3 sequence is CSATRAVNQPQHF. The CDR3 DNA follows: TGCAGTGCTACCCGGGCCGTTAATCAGCCCCAGCATTTT.

This clonotype was picked up a small number of times. This may come from a read error, since a much larger clone is one base off. The DNA for the CDR3 is TGTGCCAGCACCTCGGGCACACGGGGGAATGAGCAGTACTTC. Protein: CASTSGTRGNEQYF. The rearrangement joins TRBV6-6 to TRBJ2-5; possible D gene TRBD2, 6 bases. V shed 7 bases and J shed 11 bases, with 23 bases lying between them. The CDR3 covers 14 residues. Per the germline V gene, CDR1 is MNHNY and CDR2 is SVGAGI (reference sequence).

CDR3 in amino acids: CASSPHPETRGEQFF. CDR3 coding DNA: TGTGCCAGCAGCCCACACCCGGAAACAAGAGGTGAGCAGTTCTTC. The V gene is TRBV3-1, the J gene TRBJ2-1; D is unresolved. The V end lost 4 bases, the J end lost 9 bases, and 19 bases lay between the germline ends. The CDR3 is 15 amino acids. CDR1 is LGHDT, CDR2 YNNKEL, per germline (reference sequence).

The chain links TRBV10-3 to TRBJ2-3; either TRBD1 or TRBD2 may fit D (5 bases each). Trimming took 3 bases from V and 1 from J, leaving 17 bases between them. The CDR3 is made up of 17 amino acids. Per germline, CDR1 ENHRY and CDR2 SYGVKD. The chain's CDR3 is CAISDTRGSRGTDTQYF. The CDR3, as DNA: TGTGCCATCAGTGATACGAGGGGAAGTCGCGGCACAGATACGCAGTATTTT.

This clonotype was recorded many times. The chain recombines TRBV6-1 with TRBJ2-1; D unresolved. CDR3 length: 14 amino acids. V shed 7 bases and J shed 2 bases, with 12 bases lying between them. Germline values: CDR1 MNHNS, CDR2 SASEGT. CDR3 sequence reads: CASIRDPTYNEQFF. The CDR3 nucleotides read TGTGCCAGCATCAGAGATCCTACCTACAATGAGCAGTTCTTC.

In this sample, this clonotype turned up once. A read error is possible here, since a much larger clone lies one base away. The rearrangement links TRBV2 to TRBJ2-7; D perhaps matches TRBD2 (6 bases). The V gene's germline CDR1 is SNHLY and CDR2 FYNNEI. The V end lost 5 bases, the J end lost 0 bases, and 14 bases lay between the germline ends. The CDR3 runs 15 residues. CDR3 coding DNA: TGTGCCAGCAGTAATGGGGGGAGAGTCTCCTACGAGCAGTACTTC. Residues: CASSNGGRVSYEQYF. The complete variable domain, with remaining parts taken from reference TRBV2 and TRBJ2-7, reads EPEVTQTPSHQVTQMGQEVILRCVPISNHLYFYWYRQILGQKVEFLVSFYNNEISEKSEIFDDQFSVERPDGSNFTLKIRSTKLEDSAMYFCASSNGGRVSYEQYFGPGTRLTVT.

V and J are TRBV29-1 and TRBJ1-5; D call uncertain. Trimming removed 4 bases from V and 2 bases from J, with 6 bases in between. The CDR3 runs 12 residues. Germline CDR1 is SQVTM and CDR2 is ANQGSEA. The CDR3 DNA follows: TGCAGCGTTGGTGAGGGCAATCAGCCCCAGCATTTT. Translated, it gives CSVGEGNQPQHF.

This clonotype was found many times. The rearrangement uses TRBV12-3 or TRBV12-4 and TRBJ2-7, with D maybe TRBD1 (5 bases). Trimming took off 5 bases at V and 5 bases at J, with 7 bases between the two ends. This CDR3 contains 11 residues. In nucleotides, the CDR3 is TGTGCCAGCAGTCAGGGAAACGAGCAGTACTTC. The encoded protein is CASSQGNEQYF.

As to this clonotype: With a much larger clone just one base away, this may be a read error. This rearrangement joins TRBV29-1 to TRBJ2-5; tentatively, D is TRBD1 or TRBD2 (5 bases each). V lost 6 bases and J lost 11, with 25 bases in between. In germline, CDR1 is SQVTM, CDR2 ANQGSEA. The CDR3 loop spans 14 amino acids. The CDR3 sequence: CSVRGGDVVNEQYF. In DNA, the CDR3 is TGCAGCGTCCGGGGTGGGGACGTGGTAAATGAGCAGTACTTC.

The gene calls are TRBV5-1 and TRBJ2-3; D gene uncertain. Trimming took 0 bases from V and 2 from J, leaving 7 bases between them. Germline CDR1 reads SGHRS; CDR2 reads YFSETQ. This CDR3 has 14 residues. The CDR3 DNA follows: TGCGCCAGCAGCTTGGGAGACGCCACAGATACGCAGTATTTT. Its translation is CASSLGDATDTQYF.

V gene TRBV27 combines with J gene TRBJ2-1; 9 bases align to TRBD1. Per germline, CDR1 MNHEY and CDR2 SMNVEV (reference sequence). Trimming took 6 bases from V and 7 from J; bases not matched to a gene: 10. This CDR3 spans 15 amino acids. CDR3 sequence reads: CASSREGTGWNEQFF. CDR3 nucleotides: TGTGCCAGCAGCCGCGAAGGGACAGGGTGGAATGAGCAGTTCTTC.

The chain has TRBV20-1 and TRBJ2-7, with 8 nucleotides matching TRBD2. Germline CDR1 is DFQATT and CDR2 is SNEGSKA (reference sequence). The ends lost 0 bases at V and 2 bases at J; junction bases unmatched: 0. The length of the CDR3 is 13 residues. CDR3 sequence: CSARDSGTYEQYF. As DNA, the CDR3 is TGCAGTGCTAGAGATAGCGGGACCTACGAGCAGTACTTC.

The V and J genes are TRBV4-2 and TRBJ2-5; no definite D call. This CDR3 spans 17 amino acids. The V end was cut by 4 bases, the J end by 2 bases, with 20 bases between. Germline values: CDR1 LGHNA, CDR2 YNFKEQ. DNA of the CDR3: TGTGCCAGCAGCCGAGAAATAGGGCCGTGGGGACAAGAGACCCAGTACTTC. It specifies CASSREIGPWGQETQYF.

With regard to this clonotype: A read error is possible here, since a much larger clone lies one base away. The chain has TRBV3-1 and TRBJ2-5; D is undetermined. The last part of the DNA fits TRBJ2-7 better; the J call may be wrong. The CDR3 loop spans 15 amino acids. From germline, CDR1 is LGHDT and CDR2 YNNKEL (reference sequence). CDR3 sequence (DNA): TGTGCCAGCAGCCAAGATCCGAGCGCAGGCCACGAGCAGTACTTC. As protein: CASSQDPSAGHEQYF.

This clonotype has more than one count but fewer than ten. This rearrangement joins TRBV28 to TRBJ2-1, with D unclear. The V end was cut by 4 bases, the J end by 0 bases, with 13 bases between. The CDR3 sequence is 16 residues long. Per the germline V gene, CDR1 is MDHEN and CDR2 is SYDVKM. The CDR3 DNA sequence: TGTGCCAGCAGTTCCCCGTCTTGGAGCTCCTACAATGAGCAGTTCTTC. The encoded protein is CASSSPSWSSYNEQFF.

The sample holds one count of this clonotype. The V gene is TRBV29-1, the J gene TRBJ1-2, with D unclear. V lost 3 bases, J lost 5 bases, and 7 bases lay in between. The length of the CDR3 is 11 residues. Per the germline V gene, CDR1 is SQVTM and CDR2 is ANQGSEA. In DNA form, the CDR3 reads TGCAGCGTTGAGGAGGTATATGGCTACACCTTC. The encoded protein is CSVEEVYGYTF.

The chain is built from TRBV20-1 and TRBJ2-1, with a weak D call TRBD2 (5 bases). This CDR3 comprises 13 residues. The V gene lost 4 bases and the J gene lost 5 bases, with 12 bases spanning the gap. Per germline, CDR1 DFQATT and CDR2 SNEGSKA (reference sequence). Written as DNA, the CDR3 is TGCAGTGCTATCGGGCCCGGGGACAATGAGCAGTTCTTC. Its protein product is CSAIGPGDNEQFF.

J is TRBJ2-7 and V is TRBV29-1; D is ambiguous. Germline V gives CDR1 SQVTM, CDR2 ANQGSEA. V was cut by 5 bases and J by 6 bases, with 20 bases left in between. The CDR3 loop spans 14 amino acids. Here the CDR3 reads CSVSFRLFEAEQYF. As DNA, the CDR3 is TGCAGCGTTAGCTTCAGGTTATTCGAGGCCGAGCAGTACTTC.

The V and J genes are TRBV10-2 and TRBJ2-2; 10 nucleotides align to TRBD1. CDR1 and CDR2 from the germline V gene are WSHSY and SAAADI. The CDR3 sequence is 16 residues long. With V trimmed by 7 bases and J by 4 bases, 9 bases remained unmatched. DNA of the CDR3: TGCGCCAGCATGAGCCGGGACAGGGGCTTCACCGGGGAGCTGTTTTTT. This codes for CASMSRDRGFTGELFF.

The V gene is TRBV7-9, the J gene TRBJ2-3; 7 bases align to TRBD1. The CDR3 sequence is 15 residues long. Germline CDR1 and CDR2: SEHNR and FQNEAQ (reference sequence). Trimming at V came to 1 base and at J to 6 bases, leaving 7 bases not matched to a gene. The CDR3 region is CASSLVGGASDTQYF. Written as DNA, the CDR3 is TGTGCCAGCAGCTTAGTAGGGGGCGCTTCCGATACGCAGTATTTT.

The chain recombines TRBV29-1 with TRBJ2-7; D ambiguous. The CDR3 contains 11 residues. CDR1 SQVTM and CDR2 ANQGSEA come from the germline V gene. V shed 5 bases and J shed 6 bases, with 11 bases lying between them. The CDR3, as DNA: TGCAGCGTTAAGCTACCTGGCGAGCAGTACTTC. Protein sequence: CSVKLPGEQYF.

The rearrangement links TRBV7-2 to TRBJ1-3; possibly TRBD1 for D (5 bases). CDR3 length equals 17 residues. Germline V gene data show CDR1 as SGHTA and CDR2 as FQGNSA. Trimming took off 5 bases at V and 0 bases at J, with 17 bases between the two ends. The CDR3 nucleotides read TGTGCCAGCAGCCTACGGATGGGACCTGGCTCTGGAAACACCATATATTTT. This codes for CASSLRMGPGSGNTIYF.

This clonotype was found many times. The rearrangement links TRBV7-9 to TRBJ1-4; D unresolved. V lost 5 bases, J lost 7 bases, and 14 bases lay in between. The CDR3 length is 14 residues. Germline CDR1 reads SEHNR; CDR2 reads FQNEAQ (reference sequence). CDR3 region: CASSLPSDGEKLFF. CDR3 DNA sequence: TGTGCCAGCAGCCTCCCCAGCGATGGTGAAAAACTGTTTTTT. Full variable domain (rest looked up from reference TRBV7-9 and TRBJ1-4): DTGVSQNPRHKITKRGQNVTFRCDPISEHNRLYWYRQTLGQGPEFLTYFQNEAQLEKSRLLSDRFSAERPKGSFSTLEIQRTEQGDSAMYLCASSLPSDGEKLFFGSGTQLSVL.

V is TRBV20-1 and J is TRBJ2-3; 14 bases line up with TRBD2. The length of the CDR3 is 15 residues. V shed 3 bases and J 4 bases; nucleotides not matched to a gene: 3. CDR1 is DFQATT, CDR2 SNEGSKA, per germline (reference sequence). The CDR3 sequence is CSARGLAGDPDTQYF. CDR3 nucleotides: TGCAGTGCTAGGGGACTAGCGGGAGACCCAGATACGCAGTATTTT.

This clonotype came up a few times. The chain couples TRBV7-9 to TRBJ2-1; D is undetermined. V lost 3 bases and J 6 bases, leaving 12 bases between the germline ends. The CDR3 runs 14 residues. Looked up from germline, CDR1 is SEHNR and CDR2 is FQNEAQ (reference sequence). CDR3 DNA sequence: TGTGCCAGCAGCTTTGGTGGGTCGGGCAATGAGCAGTTCTTC. Translating gives CASSFGGSGNEQFF. Full variable domain (remainder filled in from reference TRBV7-9 and TRBJ2-1): DTGVSQNPRHKITKRGQNVTFRCDPISEHNRLYWYRQTLGQGPEFLTYFQNEAQLEKSRLLSDRFSAERPKGSFSTLEIQRTEQGDSAMYLCASSFGGSGNEQFFGPGTRLTVL.

This clonotype was found many times. This sequence joins TRBV27 and TRBJ2-5; no clear D. The CDR3 is made up of 17 amino acids. The V gene's germline CDR1 is MNHEY and CDR2 SMNVEV (reference sequence). The germline V and J ends were trimmed by 5 bases and 4 bases, with 23 bases remaining between them. CDR3 sequence (DNA): TGTGCCAGCAGTCCCGAAGCGTCGCTCTTAGGGTTAGAGACCCAGTACTTC. Amino acids: CASSPEASLLGLETQYF.

The chain recombines TRBV9 with TRBJ2-1; no clear D gene. The J call may be mistaken, given a closer DNA end match to TRBJ2-7. Per germline, CDR1 SGDLS and CDR2 YYNGEE. This CDR3 has 15 amino acids. CDR3 DNA: TGTGCCAGCAATTCTCCCCTGAGCTCCTACAATGAGCAGTACTTC. Its translation: CASNSPLSSYNEQYF.

This chain uses TRBV2 with TRBJ2-3; 11 bases line up with TRBD2. This CDR3 contains 15 residues. CDR1 is SNHLY and CDR2 is FYNNEI in the germline V gene. The J segment lost 2 bases and the V segment lost 8 bases, leaving 6 bases of the junction unmatched. The CDR3 here is CASGATSGDTDTQYF. For the CDR3, the DNA is TGTGCCAGCGGTGCGACTAGCGGGGACACAGATACGCAGTATTTT. The full variable domain, rest sourced from reference TRBV2 and TRBJ2-3, is EPEVTQTPSHQVTQMGQEVILRCVPISNHLYFYWYRQILGQKVEFLVSFYNNEISEKSEIFDDQFSVERPDGSNFTLKIRSTKLEDSAMYFCASGATSGDTDTQYFGPGTRLTVL.

The chain carries TRBV9 and TRBJ2-4, with D perhaps matching TRBD1 or TRBD2 (7 bases each). The DNA matches TRBJ2-7 better at its end, which makes the J call doubtful. Germline CDR1 SGDLS, CDR2 YYNGEE. This CDR3 has 17 amino acids. CDR3 region: CASSEGASGHFTYEQYF. DNA of the CDR3: TGTGCCAGCAGCGAGGGGGCTAGCGGACACTTTACCTACGAGCAGTACTTC.